The entry that follows covers one T cell receptor beta chain sequence. The antigen remains unidentified. This CDR3 has 17 residues. The V gene lost 3 bases and the J gene lost 5 bases, with 22 bases spanning the gap. Germline assignment: CDR1 SNHLY and CDR2 FYNNEI. Here immunoSEQ multiplex PCR was the method, and the copy in TCRdb shows in-frame clones only, minus some. The sample holds approximately 100,000 clones, over 85% seen once. This sample is drawn from a study of siplizumab effects on memory and regulatory T cells. Study outcomes and limitations: There were only a minor fraction of alloreactive clones that mapped to unstimulated subsets.

V and J are TRBV2 and TRBJ1-2; possibly TRBD1 for D (6 bases). This receptor was identified in a human donor in good health. Sequencing used non-Treg CD4+ T cells sorted from blood. The CDR3: CASSESSTRDTRYGYTF. DNA for the CDR3: TGTGCCAGCAGTGAGTCTTCTACGAGGGACACGAGATATGGCTACACCTTC.